Listed here are 21 T cell receptor beta chains from one sample, sequenced in a study of CD8 T cells in ankylosing spondylitis (dated by TCRdb to between 2016 and 2019). General conclusions and limits of the study: Blood from ankylosing spondylitis patients appeared to be characterized by a TCR beta motif composed of eight or nine highly homologous amino acid variants.

These receptors lack a known antigen. Libraries were built with 5' RACE. Reads for this sample came from an Illumina HiSeq 2500. TCRdb reworked the public reads: Q25 trimming with fastp, MiXCR clone assembly, productive beta chains retained. Each CDR3 protein appears once, grouped with its most common genes and DNA. This sample has about 500,000 distinct CDR3 sequences in its table, and roughly 5.2% of those were observed once. Jointly, the top ten make up 3.5% of the sample. Sequenced sample: blood, either unsorted or a sorted T cell fraction (not recorded which). The receptors stem from a male donor with ankylosing spondylitis.

This clonotype was counted many times. The chain carries TRBV7-9 and TRBJ2-3, with TRBD1 as a possible D gene (6 bases). Germline V gives CDR1 SEHNR, CDR2 FQNEAQ (reference sequence). The CDR3 spans 12 residues. Trimming shortened V by 6 bases and J by 13 bases, and 17 bases separated the two germline ends. Here the CDR3 reads CASRVGEKGEYF. Here the CDR3 DNA reads TGTGCCAGCAGAGTGGGTGAAAAGGGGGAGTATTTT.

Ten or more counts support this clonotype. V usage is TRBV7-9 and J usage is TRBJ1-2; no clear D. In germline, CDR1 is SEHNR, CDR2 FQNEAQ (reference sequence). CDR3 length: 11 residues. The germline V and J ends were trimmed by 6 bases and 4 bases, with 6 bases remaining between them. As DNA, the CDR3 is TGTGCCAGCAGTACCAGCTATGGCTACACCTTC. Encoded protein: CASSTSYGYTF.

DNA for the CDR3: TGTGCCAGCAGTGAACAGCGCTACGAGCAGTACTTC. It translates to CASSEQRYEQYF. The chain joins TRBV25-1 to TRBJ2-7; D gene uncertain. The CDR3 spans 12 residues. Germline loops: CDR1 MGHDK, CDR2 SYGVNS. V lost 2 bases and J lost 3, with 5 bases in between.

This clonotype was found many times. The chain couples TRBV5-6 to TRBJ2-7; D gene unclear. The V gene lost 0 bases and the J gene lost 1 base, with 20 bases spanning the gap. This CDR3 comprises 18 residues. Germline V lookup: CDR1 SGHDT, CDR2 YYEEEE. The CDR3 bases are TGTGCCAGCAGCTTGGTTGGCTCGGAACTACCCCTTTCCTACGAGCAGTACTTC. Translation: CASSLVGSELPLSYEQYF.

This clonotype was seen at least ten times. The chain recombines TRBV5-1 with TRBJ1-1, with D tentatively TRBD1 (5 bases). Between the trimmed V and J ends, which lost 4 bases and 5 bases, there was a span of 12 bases. CDR3 length equals 13 residues. Germline V gives CDR1 SGHRS, CDR2 YFSETQ. The CDR3: CASSPHGTTEAFF. For the CDR3, the DNA is TGCGCCAGCAGCCCTCATGGGACGACTGAAGCTTTCTTT.

This clonotype showed up many times. The V and J genes are TRBV29-1 and TRBJ2-7; D possibly uses TRBD1 or TRBD2 (5 bases each). Looked up from germline, CDR1 is SQVTM and CDR2 is ANQGSEA. There are 13 residues in the CDR3. The V end lost 0 bases, the J end lost 3 bases, and 9 bases lay between the germline ends. The CDR3 DNA is TGCAGCGTTGAAGATCGGGGCGGCTACGAGCAGTACTTC. This gives the protein CSVEDRGGYEQYF.

This clonotype was detected ten times or more. The chain uses TRBV5-6 and TRBJ2-2; 12 bases are shared with TRBD2. The CDR3 sequence is 16 residues long. V shed 4 bases and J 4 bases; nucleotides not matched to a gene: 5. Germline-derived CDR1 and CDR2 are SGHDT and YYEEEE. CDR3 in DNA: TGTGCCAGCAGCCTCGGACTAGCGGGGTCCACCGGGGAGCTGTTTTTT. The encoded protein is CASSLGLAGSTGELFF.

On this clonotype itself: Without the conserved terminal phenylalanine or tryptophan, this CDR3 likely stems from a read error. This sequence joins TRBV20-1 and TRBJ2-3; 12 bases are a match to TRBD2. CDR1 is DFQATT, CDR2 SNEGSKA, per germline (reference sequence). CDR3 length equals 14 residues. After removal of 2 bases from V and 6 bases from J, the junction contained 3 bases not matched to a gene. The DNA of the CDR3 is TGCAGTGCTAGACTAGCGGGAGGGCCGGATACGCAGTATATT. Protein product: CSARLAGGPDTQYI.

This clonotype was recorded at least ten times. The chain employs TRBV20-1 and TRBJ2-7; possible D gene TRBD1, 6 bases. V was clipped by 3 bases and J by 3 bases, with 9 bases between them. CDR3 length: 12 residues. The V gene's germline CDR1 is DFQATT and CDR2 SNEGSKA (reference sequence). The CDR3 loop reads CSARTGYYEQYF. For the CDR3, the DNA is TGCAGTGCTAGGACAGGATACTACGAGCAGTACTTC.

This clonotype has ten or more counts. The genes are TRBV20-1 and TRBJ1-2; a possible D gene is TRBD1 (6 bases). Trimming stripped 0 bases from V and 3 bases from J, with 11 bases between. This CDR3 has 14 residues. From germline, CDR1 is DFQATT and CDR2 SNEGSKA (reference sequence). The DNA of the CDR3 is TGCAGTGCTAGAGATCAAGGGGGGGACTATGGCTACACCTTC. As protein: CSARDQGGDYGYTF.

This clonotype was detected many times. V usage is TRBV6-2 or TRBV6-3 and J usage is TRBJ2-7; 7 bases are a match to TRBD2. There are 14 residues in the CDR3. The ends lost 2 bases at V and 7 bases at J; junction bases unmatched: 8. The germline gives CDR1 MNHEY, CDR2 SVGEGT. CDR3 protein: CASSYPGRPNEQYF. The CDR3 coding sequence is TGTGCCAGCAGTTACCCCGGGAGGCCTAATGAGCAGTACTTC.

This clonotype was detected only once. V and J are TRBV19 and TRBJ2-7, with 12 bases lining up with TRBD2. Germline lookup yields CDR1 LNHDA and CDR2 SQIVND (reference sequence). This CDR3 is built from 17 residues. V lost 6 bases and J lost 5; bases outside the gene matches: 14. CDR3 residues: CASRETSGGVYGDEQYF. The CDR3, as DNA: TGTGCCAGTAGGGAGACTAGCGGGGGCGTTTACGGCGACGAGCAGTACTTC.

This chain links TRBV5-1 with TRBJ2-1, with a tentative D call TRBD1 (6 bases). The CDR3 covers 17 residues. Between the trimmed V and J ends, which lost 0 bases and 2 bases, there was a span of 15 bases. Germline lookup yields CDR1 SGHRS and CDR2 YFSETQ. CDR3 residues: CASSLGVGASPYNEQFF. CDR3 sequence (DNA): TGCGCCAGCAGCTTGGGGGTGGGGGCATCGCCCTACAATGAGCAGTTCTTC.

This clonotype was counted many times. This rearrangement joins TRBV12-3 or TRBV12-4 to TRBJ2-1; TRBD1 or TRBD2 may be the D gene (5 bases each). V was pared by 1 base and J by 9 bases, with 16 bases between. This CDR3 has 15 amino acids. CDR3 bases: TGTGCCAGCAGTTTAGGGGCAGGGAGTCAGGGTGAGCAGTTCTTC. It translates to CASSLGAGSQGEQFF.

This clonotype was seen repeatedly, ten times or more. This chain connects TRBV20-1 to TRBJ2-2; D may be TRBD1 (5 bases). Trimming cost V 0 bases and J 4 bases, with 9 bases left between them. CDR3 length: 14 residues. Germline CDR1 reads DFQATT; CDR2 reads SNEGSKA (reference sequence). Here the CDR3 reads CSARDFDSTGELFF. The CDR3 nucleotides read TGCAGTGCTAGAGACTTCGACAGCACCGGGGAGCTGTTTTTT.

This clonotype was found many times. The chain has TRBV20-1 and TRBJ2-1; unclear D gene. Trimming removed 0 bases from V and 8 bases from J, with 20 bases in between. The CDR3 length is 16 residues. The germline V gene encodes CDR1 DFQATT and CDR2 SNEGSKA (reference sequence). The CDR3: CSAREFPWAHTDEQFF. In DNA, the CDR3 is TGCAGTGCTAGAGAATTCCCATGGGCCCACACCGATGAGCAGTTCTTC.

The table lists this clonotype with a few counts. This chain joins TRBV4-2 and TRBJ1-5; weak D call: TRBD1 (6 bases). The CDR3 has 17 amino acids. Germline lookup yields CDR1 LGHNA and CDR2 YNFKEQ. Trimming shortened V by 4 bases and J by 4 bases, and 20 bases separated the two germline ends. CDR3 residues: CASSPIGTGQKNQPQHF. CDR3 bases: TGTGCCAGCAGCCCCATAGGAACAGGGCAGAAAAATCAGCCCCAGCATTTT.

This clonotype was seen only a few times. This rearrangement joins TRBV3-1 to TRBJ2-1, with D possibly matching TRBD2 (6 bases). The germline V gene encodes CDR1 LGHDT and CDR2 YNNKEL (reference sequence). Trimming took off 4 bases at V and 3 bases at J, with 25 bases between the two ends. This CDR3 is built from 19 residues. In DNA form, the CDR3 reads TGTGCCAGCAGCCGAAAAACTGCGCGAGCCGGGGGAATCTACAATGAGCAGTTCTTC. Encoded protein: CASSRKTARAGGIYNEQFF.

This clonotype was counted ten times or more. CDR3 DNA sequence: TGCAGTGCTAGTCTACTAGCGGGCGAGCAGTACTTC. It translates to CSASLLAGEQYF. The chain links TRBV20-1 to TRBJ2-7; 9 bases line up with TRBD2. The junction had 3 bases not matched to a gene; V was cut back by 3 bases and J by 6 bases. The CDR3 length is 12 residues. Germline CDR1 reads DFQATT; CDR2 reads SNEGSKA (reference sequence).

This clonotype was counted many times. The chain has TRBV20-1 and TRBJ2-3, with TRBD2 matching over 12 bases. V shed 6 bases, J shed 9 bases, and the junction held 10 bases outside the gene matches. The germline V gene has CDR1 DFQATT and CDR2 SNEGSKA (reference sequence). The CDR3 runs 14 residues. DNA for the CDR3: TGCAGTGCCCTGCCTAGCGGGAGGGCCGGAACGCAGTATTTT. Protein product: CSALPSGRAGTQYF.

This clonotype showed up many times. The rearrangement joins TRBV5-1 to TRBJ2-5; TRBD2 matches at 7 bases. V gave up 1 base and J gave up 2 bases; unmatched junction bases: 11. Germline CDR1 SGHRS, CDR2 YFSETQ. This CDR3 region has 17 residues. The CDR3 DNA is TGCGCCAGCAGCTTGAATCCTGCGCGGGGACTACAAGAGACCCAGTACTTC. Protein sequence: CASSLNPARGLQETQYF.